This TCR beta chain was retrieved from a study of T cells after yellow fever vaccination (dated 2019 in TCRdb). About the study as a whole: Libraries from fractions with low cell numbers were prepared with the SMART-Seq v4 Ultra Low Input RNA kit. Bulk TCR alpha and beta repertoires were sequenced longitudinally to track T-cell clones before and after primary and booster YFV17D yellow fever vaccination. Two healthy male donors, one aged 18 to 29 and one aged 30 to 40 years, were included in the cohort. Blood was collected at multiple timepoints before and after primary and secondary immunization, and bulk PBMC replicates and cell subsets were isolated. The research as a whole found: After the booster, most of the clones that had expanded following primary vaccination were detected again (roughly 97% of CD4 and 88% of CD8), which suggests that memory was broadly maintained. Only two donors were included in the study, so the extent to which the findings can be generalized is limited. The secondary T-cell response was found to be weaker but faster than the primary response, with a peak reached on day 5 rather than on day 15. A small share of clonotypes occurred in both CD4 and CD8 compartments, likely arising from convergent recombination. Computational filtering was required because FACS-sorted repertoires could contain abundant contaminating clonotypes from the bulk population.

The sequencing machine was an Illumina NovaSeq 6000. TCR cDNA was synthesized by 5'RACE template switching, which introduced a universal primer site and unique molecular identifiers. cDNA synthesis was primed from both the TCR alpha and TCR beta constant segments. Library amplification involved two PCR steps, and the second step added sample barcodes and sequencing adapters. Sequencing of libraries was performed on Illumina HiSeq 2500 (2x100 bp) or NovaSeq (2x150 bp). The authors' analysis ran thus. Reads were demultiplexed and collapsed into UMI consensus sequences with MIGEC, and V(D)J alignment was performed with MiXCR. Vaccine-responding clonotypes were defined with edgeR using replicate PBMC samples, requiring FDR below 0.01 and a log2 fold change above 5 up to day 15. Each bulk clonotype was labeled CD4 or CD8 based on which sequenced repertoire, CD4 or CD8, contained the clonotype at higher abundance. The public reads were reprocessed in TCRdb via fastp at Q25 and MiXCR, keeping in-frame beta chains. One record per CDR3 amino acid sequence lists the most common genes and DNA. TCRdb, not the authors, supplied the V and J calls. The sample includes some 300,000 distinct CDR3 sequences, with less than 9.5% observed a single time. Together, the top ten hold over 3% of the sample.

From its cysteine to its phenylalanine, the CDR3 spans 15 amino acids. The kept DNA is CDR3 alone, 45 bases in frame from the first base. From a lookup of the germline V gene, CDR1 and CDR2 are SGDLS and YYNGEE. V drops 4 bases and J drops 4 bases, leaving 17 bases in between. In the paper's terms, the treatment or condition label means: live attenuated yellow fever vaccine strain. A standard Ficoll-Paque protocol was used to isolate PBMCs from peripheral blood. Dynabeads CD4 and CD8 positive selection kits were used to isolate CD4 and CD8 T-cell fractions. RNA was extracted with TriZol from bulk PBMCs, CD4 and CD8 fractions, and dextramer-positive and dextramer-negative fractions. This clonotype has only a few counts. The antigen this receptor binds is unknown. The record has no base qualities; no much larger clone is one base away.

The rearrangement joined TRBV9 to TRBJ1-2, with no confident D gene call. This sequence originates from a man aged 18 to 30 who received the YFV17D yellow fever vaccine. The input for sequencing was CD4+ T cells sorted from PBMCs, taken 5 days after the yellow fever booster vaccination. The nucleotide sequence is given as TGTGCCAGCAGCCCCATCGGTGCGGCGGTCTATGGCTACACCTTC. Its translation is CASSPIGAAVYGYTF.